These 7 T cell receptor beta chains were all obtained from the same sample, sequenced in a study of blood T cell repertoires in COVID-19. Method: immunoSEQ multiplex PCR; TCRdb's copy keeps in-frame clones and lacks some. The table has more than 60,000 clones, 82% seen once; the top ten hold 8% to 13%. The sample comprised peripheral blood. These receptors all stem from a man aged 55-75 years with acute or convalescent COVID-19.

V and J are TRBV12-5 and TRBJ1-1; D perhaps matches TRBD1 (6 bases). Germline values: CDR1 LGHNT, CDR2 FRNRAP. V was clipped by 3 bases and J by 2 bases, with 7 bases between them. The CDR3 length is 13 residues. Here the CDR3 DNA reads TGTGCTAGTGGTTTAGGGGGTAACACTGAAGCTTTCTTT. Translating gives CASGLGGNTEAFF.

This chain connects TRBV5-1 to TRBJ2-5, with TRBD2 matching over 10 bases. Germline CDR1 and CDR2: SGHRS and YFSETQ. This CDR3 contains 17 residues. V lost 3 bases to trimming and J lost 1 base; unmatched junction nucleotides: 9. The CDR3 reads CASSSSGLAEPQETQYF. CDR3 bases: TGCGCCAGCAGCTCCTCCGGACTAGCGGAGCCCCAAGAGACCCAGTACTTC. The full variable domain, with the rest looked up from reference TRBV5-1 and TRBJ2-5, is KAGVTQTPRYLIKTRGQQVTLSCSPISGHRSVSWYQQTPGQGLQFLFEYFSETQRNKGNFPGRFSGRQFSNSRSEMNVSTLELGDSALYLCASSSSGLAEPQETQYFGPGTRLLVL.

This sequence joins TRBV7-3 and TRBJ2-1; TRBD1 agrees at 10 bases. Germline V gene lookup returns CDR1 SGHTA and CDR2 FQGTGA. The CDR3 covers 13 residues. Trimming took 5 bases from V and 10 from J; bases not matched to a gene: 5. In DNA, the CDR3 is TGTGCCAGCAGCCCTCGGGACAGGGGCGAGCAGTTCTTC. As protein: CASSPRDRGEQFF.

This CDR3 is CASSPGQGWPQHF. As DNA, the CDR3 is TGCGCCAGCAGCCCTGGACAGGGGTGGCCCCAGCATTTT. The V gene is TRBV5-1, the J gene TRBJ1-5; 9 nucleotides align to TRBD1. Germline CDR1 reads SGHRS; CDR2 reads YFSETQ. The V gene end was trimmed by 4 bases and the J gene end by 9 bases; junction bases not matched to a gene: 5. The CDR3 length is 13 residues. The variable domain in full, with the rest retrieved from reference TRBV5-1 and TRBJ1-5, is KAGVTQTPRYLIKTRGQQVTLSCSPISGHRSVSWYQQTPGQGLQFLFEYFSETQRNKGNFPGRFSGRQFSNSRSEMNVSTLELGDSALYLCASSPGQGWPQHFGDGTRLSIL.

This chain connects TRBV2 to TRBJ2-3, with a possible D match to TRBD1 (6 bases). Trimming shortened V by 6 bases and J by 6 bases, and 7 bases separated the two germline ends. The CDR3 loop spans 11 amino acids. The germline V gene encodes CDR1 SNHLY and CDR2 FYNNEI. The CDR3 DNA reads TGTGCCAGCAGGACAGGCGATACGCAGTATTTT. The encoded protein is CASRTGDTQYF.

This clone appeared a few times. The chain employs TRBV28 and TRBJ1-2; tentatively, D is TRBD1 (6 bases). The germline gives CDR1 MDHEN, CDR2 SYDVKM. V was trimmed by 5 bases and J by 3 bases, leaving 10 bases between them. The CDR3 totals 13 residues. Here the CDR3 DNA reads TGTGCCAGCAGTCCAACAGGGTACTATGGCTACACCTTC. Protein product: CASSPTGYYGYTF.

The chain combines TRBV28 with TRBJ2-3; no definite D call. V lost 4 bases, J lost 1 base, and 12 bases lay in between. The germline V gene encodes CDR1 MDHEN and CDR2 SYDVKM. This CDR3 comprises 15 residues. This chain's CDR3 is CASSSPGAGTDTQYF. The CDR3 DNA reads as TGTGCCAGCAGTTCTCCCGGTGCGGGCACAGATACGCAGTATTTT.